The 21 T cell receptor beta chains presented below share a single source sample, sequenced in a study of T cell responses to AZD1222 COVID-19 vaccine. The protocol was immunoSEQ multiplex PCR, while the TCRdb copy is restricted to in-frame clones and leaves out a portion. The sample holds approximately 98,000 clones, 89% seen once. The sequences come from peripheral blood, collected on day 0 of MenACWY control vaccination. Receptors originate from an adult in good health.

The chain links TRBV5-1 to TRBJ1-1; D gene uncertain. CDR1 SGHRS and CDR2 YFSETQ come from the germline V gene. The CDR3 runs to 13 residues. V shed 2 bases and J shed 6 bases, with 11 bases lying between them. The CDR3 DNA follows: TGCGCCAGCAGCTTCAGCTCGGTCGCTGAAGCTTTCTTT. The encoded protein is CASSFSSVAEAFF.

Remarks on this clone: Other DNA sequences in the same sample also yield this CDR3. The chain links TRBV5-4 to TRBJ1-2, with D unresolved. The CDR3 covers 13 residues. Trimming stripped 1 base from V and 4 bases from J, with 8 bases between. Looked up from germline, CDR1 is SGHNT and CDR2 is YYREEE (reference sequence). CDR3: CASSLQGSYGYTF. CDR3 nucleotides: TGTGCCAGCAGCTTGCAAGGGAGCTATGGCTACACCTTC. The full variable domain, with the rest looked up from reference TRBV5-4 and TRBJ1-2, is ETGVTQSPTHLIKTRGQQVTLRCSSQSGHNTVSWYQQALGQGPQFIFQYYREEENGRGNFPPRFSGLQFPNYSSELNVNALELDDSALYLCASSLQGSYGYTFGSGTRLTVV.

The V call is TRBV6-5, the J call TRBJ2-7; D remains unclear. Germline CDR1 MNHEY, CDR2 SVGAGI. This CDR3 has 13 residues. V was cut by 0 bases and J by 6 bases, with 9 bases left in between. CDR3 sequence reads: CASSYSYFGEQYF. CDR3 in DNA: TGTGCCAGCAGTTACTCGTATTTCGGCGAGCAGTACTTC.

The sample holds one count of this clone. The J gene is TRBJ1-1, the V gene TRBV4-3; no firm D call. CDR1 is LGHNA, CDR2 YSLEER, per germline. The V end was cut by 0 bases, the J end by 1 base, with 12 bases between. CDR3 length equals 16 residues. The DNA of the CDR3 is TGCGCCAGCAGCCAAGACCTACCTCAGGAGAACACTGAAGCTTTCTTT. Translated: CASSQDLPQENTEAFF.

The chain combines TRBV6-1 with TRBJ2-7, with D tentatively TRBD1 (6 bases). The CDR3 has 15 residues. CDR1 MNHNS and CDR2 SASEGT come from the germline V gene. Trimming took 0 bases from V and 3 from J, leaving 12 bases between them. CDR3 in DNA: TGTGCCAGCAGTGAAGCGCTAGGCAGGGGCTACGAGCAGTACTTC. Translated, it gives CASSEALGRGYEQYF.

DNA of the CDR3: TGCGCCAGCAGCCAAGCGGGGGTCAACTATGGCTACACCTTC. Its protein is CASSQAGVNYGYTF. The J gene is TRBJ1-2, the V gene TRBV4-1; TRBD1 is a possible D gene (5 bases). The length of the CDR3 is 14 residues. Germline V gene sequence: CDR1 MGHRA, CDR2 YSYEKL. Trimming pared 1 base from V and 2 bases from J, leaving 8 bases between.

This chain joins TRBV9 and TRBJ2-3, with TRBD2 as a possible D gene (6 bases). V lost 0 bases and J 0 bases, leaving 11 bases between the germline ends. CDR1 and CDR2 (germline): SGDLS, YYNGEE. The CDR3 runs to 16 residues. The CDR3 DNA reads TGTGCCAGCAGCGTAGATGCGGGGACGAGCACAGATACGCAGTATTTT. It codes for CASSVDAGTSTDTQYF.

The chain carries TRBV6-5 and TRBJ1-5, with D perhaps TRBD1 (6 bases). V lost 6 bases, J lost 6 bases, and 18 bases lay in between. This CDR3 comprises 15 residues. The germline V gene has CDR1 MNHEY and CDR2 SVGAGI. The CDR3: CASSSPGGGGQPQHF. CDR3 bases: TGTGCCAGCAGCTCCCCGGGGGGGGGCGGTCAGCCCCAGCATTTT.

This sequence joins TRBV11-3 and TRBJ2-2; D possibly corresponds to TRBD2 (5 bases). CDR3 length equals 16 residues. V was clipped by 4 bases and J by 0 bases, with 12 bases between them. Germline CDR1 is SGHNT and CDR2 is YENEEA. The CDR3 DNA reads as TGTGCCAGCAGCTCAGACGGGAACACGAACACCGGGGAGCTGTTTTTT. Protein product: CASSSDGNTNTGELFF.

This chain uses TRBV9 with TRBJ2-6, with TRBD2 matching over 7 bases. Looked up from germline, CDR1 is SGDLS and CDR2 is YYNGEE. The CDR3 contains 16 residues. Germline trimming cut 7 bases from V and 0 bases from J; bases unmatched to any gene: 7. The CDR3 DNA reads TGTGCCAGCGGAGGGAGGGAATCCTCTGGGGCCAACGTCCTGACTTTC. It codes for CASGGRESSGANVLTF. Full variable domain (outside the CDR3, taken from reference TRBV9 and TRBJ2-6): DSGVTQTPKHLITATGQRVTLRCSPRSGDLSVYWYQQSLDQGLQFLIQYYNGEERAKGNILERFSAQQFPDLHSELNLSSLELGDSALYFCASGGRESSGANVLTFGAGSRLTVL.

The V call is TRBV18, the J call TRBJ1-2; a weak D match, TRBD1 (5 bases). This CDR3 spans 14 amino acids. Between the trimmed V and J ends, which lost 0 bases and 5 bases, there was a span of 10 bases. Germline CDR1 and CDR2: KGHSH and LQKENI. CDR3 sequence (DNA): TGTGCCAGCTCACCACCTAACAGGCTATATGGCTACACCTTC. This gives the protein CASSPPNRLYGYTF.

The count of this clone is one. The chain links TRBV7-9 to TRBJ1-2; D remains ambiguous. The CDR3 spans 14 residues. Germline V gives CDR1 SEHNR, CDR2 FQNEAQ (reference sequence). V was cut by 6 bases and J by 6 bases, with 17 bases left in between. In DNA form, the CDR3 reads TGTGCCAGCAGTCACTGGGCGATTCCGGATGGCTACACCTTC. Translation: CASSHWAIPDGYTF.

The chain employs TRBV5-3 and TRBJ2-7; D is possibly TRBD1 or TRBD2 (5 bases each). TRBV5-3 is an ORF, with its function uncertain. The V gene lost 4 bases and the J gene lost 3 bases, with 17 bases spanning the gap. The CDR3 consists of 15 residues. CDR3 sequence: CARSQTRTPRYEQYF. The CDR3 DNA reads as TGTGCCAGAAGCCAAACTAGGACACCACGCTACGAGCAGTACTTC.

As regards this clone: At one boundary the junction diverges from the germline segment, which might be a read error. DNA for the CDR3: TGTGCCAGCAGTTCGGGAGCCGGGACAGGGACTACTCATGCCTTC. Encoded protein: CASSSGAGTGTTHAF. The chain combines TRBV6-5 with TRBJ1-2; 9 bases are shared with TRBD1. The CDR3 totals 15 residues. Germline CDR1 and CDR2: MNHEY and SVGAGI.

The rearrangement uses TRBV11-2 and TRBJ1-3, with D maybe TRBD1 (6 bases). This CDR3 contains 16 residues. The germline V gene encodes CDR1 SGHAT and CDR2 FQNNGV. V lost 3 bases to trimming and J lost 4 bases, with 16 bases between them. The CDR3 sequence is CASSLFRGLKGNTIYF. The CDR3 DNA follows: TGTGCCAGCAGCTTGTTTCGGGGGCTCAAAGGAAACACCATATATTTT.

This clone was detected only a few times. The chain is built from TRBV6-5 and TRBJ2-1; either TRBD1 or TRBD2 may supply D (7 bases each). The CDR3 spans 13 residues. V gave up 9 bases and J gave up 7 bases, with 16 bases separating them. Germline values: CDR1 MNHEY, CDR2 SVGAGI. CDR3 DNA: TGTGCCAGTAGATTTCAGGGGGGGAATGAGCAGTTCTTC. The encoded protein is CASRFQGGNEQFF.

The chain links TRBV6-4 to TRBJ2-3; 11 bases match TRBD2. With 3 bases clipped from V and 5 bases from J, the junction kept 1 base outside the gene matches. Per germline, CDR1 MRHNA and CDR2 SNTAGT. The CDR3 sequence is 14 residues long. CDR3 sequence (DNA): TGTGCCAGCAGTGATAGCGGGGGGGAAGATACGCAGTATTTT. This translates into CASSDSGGEDTQYF.

The V and J genes are TRBV6-6 and TRBJ2-6; D not certain. V dropped 6 bases and J dropped 0 bases, with 9 bases sitting between them. From germline, CDR1 is MNHNY and CDR2 SVGAGI (reference sequence). The CDR3 extends over 15 amino acids. The CDR3 region has the DNA TGTGCCAGCAGCCGAGACATCTCTGGGGCCAACGTCCTGACTTTC. Translation gives CASSRDISGANVLTF.

This chain's CDR3 is CASSRQNTEAFF. As DNA, the CDR3 is TGTGCCAGCAGCCGACAGAACACTGAAGCTTTCTTT. The chain uses TRBV7-2 and TRBJ1-1; no firm D call. The CDR3 loop spans 12 amino acids. Trimming stripped 5 bases from V and 1 base from J, with 5 bases between. The V gene's germline CDR1 is SGHTA and CDR2 FQGNSA. The whole variable domain, remainder taken from reference TRBV7-2 and TRBJ1-1, is GAGVSQSPSNKVTEKGKDVELRCDPISGHTALYWYRQSLGQGLEFLIYFQGNSAPDKSGLPSDRFSAERTGGSVSTLTIQRTQQEDSAVYLCASSRQNTEAFFGQGTRLTVV.

This clone was seen a few times. The chain is built from TRBV9 and TRBJ2-5; 11 nucleotides align to TRBD2. CDR1 is SGDLS, CDR2 YYNGEE, per germline. CDR3 size: 14 residues. The ends lost 4 bases at V and 4 bases at J; junction bases unmatched: 3. The CDR3 here is CASSLGLAGETQYF. The DNA for the CDR3 is TGTGCCAGCAGCCTTGGACTAGCGGGAGAGACCCAGTACTTC.

The rearrangement joins TRBV5-1 to TRBJ2-1; 7 bases are shared with TRBD1. The CDR3 sequence is 18 residues long. CDR1 is SGHRS and CDR2 is YFSETQ in the germline V gene. V was clipped by 4 bases and J by 1 base; unmatched bases: 14. The DNA for the CDR3 is TGCGCCAGCAGCCGGTCCCACAGGGGACCTTCTTCCTACAATGAGCAGTTCTTC. Amino acid sequence: CASSRSHRGPSSYNEQFF.